Below, one TCR beta chain is given with its context. No antigen is known for it. The sample is drawn from a study of cytomegalovirus exposure and HLA in healthy donors. Germline CDR1 is MNHNS and CDR2 is SASEGT. The V end was cut by 6 bases, the J end by 2 bases, with 10 bases between. This CDR3 is 14 amino acids long. Study-wide points: A few of the chains that were CMV-associated were confirmed in vitro to be specific for CMV antigens. Using the classifier, cytomegalovirus status was reportedly diagnosed with high specificity and sensitivity. Rare TCR sequences dominated, though some public TCRs recurred in many donors.

Here immunoSEQ multiplex PCR was the method, and the copy in TCRdb shows in-frame clones only, minus some. The sample contains fewer than 250,000 clones, 70% to 90% of which appear only once. The source is a woman younger than 35 in good health and CMV-seronegative. The chain links TRBV6-1 to TRBJ1-4, with no clear D. The sequenced sample consisted of PBMCs. CDR3 amino acids: CASRLVTTNEKLFF. CDR3 bases: TGTGCCAGCAGACTAGTAACCACTAATGAAAAACTGTTTTTT.